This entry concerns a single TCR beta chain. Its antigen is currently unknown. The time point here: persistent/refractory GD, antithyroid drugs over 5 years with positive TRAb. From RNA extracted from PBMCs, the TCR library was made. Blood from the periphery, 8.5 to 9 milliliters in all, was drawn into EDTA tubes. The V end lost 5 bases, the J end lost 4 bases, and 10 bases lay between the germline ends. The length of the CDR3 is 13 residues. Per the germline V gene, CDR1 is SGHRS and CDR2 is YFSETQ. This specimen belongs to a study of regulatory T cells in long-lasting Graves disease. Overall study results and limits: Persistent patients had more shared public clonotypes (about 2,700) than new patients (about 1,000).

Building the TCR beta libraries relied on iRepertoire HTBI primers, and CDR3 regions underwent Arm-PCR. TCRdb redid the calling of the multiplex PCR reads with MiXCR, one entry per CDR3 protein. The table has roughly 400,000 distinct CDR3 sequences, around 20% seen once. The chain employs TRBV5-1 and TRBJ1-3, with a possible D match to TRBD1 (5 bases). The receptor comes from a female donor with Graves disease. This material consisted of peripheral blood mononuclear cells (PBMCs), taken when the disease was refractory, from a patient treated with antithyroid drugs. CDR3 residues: CASRMGRGNTIYF. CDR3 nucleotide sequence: TGCGCCAGCAGGATGGGGCGCGGAAACACCATATATTTT.